A single sample gave rise to the 18 T cell receptor beta chains below, sequenced in a study of OX40 agonist ivuxolimab in advanced cancers. The protocol was immunoSEQ multiplex PCR, while the TCRdb copy is restricted to in-frame clones and leaves out a portion. Of 72,000 or so clones listed, roughly 80% are singletons. The sequences come from CD4+ or CD8+ T cells sorted from blood, collected in a trial of the OX40 agonist ivuxolimab. Source of these receptors: an adult with an advanced solid tumor such as melanoma, head and neck, liver or kidney cancer.

This chain uses TRBV20-1 with TRBJ2-3, with unresolved D. This CDR3 spans 11 amino acids. The germline V gene encodes CDR1 DFQATT and CDR2 SNEGSKA (reference sequence). V lost 4 bases and J 4 bases, leaving 6 bases between the germline ends. The CDR3 nucleotides are TGCAGTGCTACTTCCCCAGATACGCAGTATTTT. It encodes CSATSPDTQYF.

This chain connects TRBV6-1 to TRBJ1-2, with 10 bases that match TRBD1. J gave up 7 bases and V 0 bases, and 11 bases lay outside the gene matches. CDR3 size: 17 residues. CDR1 and CDR2 from the germline V gene are MNHNS and SASEGT. The chain's CDR3 is CASSEALVPGQGSGYTF. The CDR3 nucleotides read TGTGCCAGCAGTGAAGCTTTGGTCCCGGGACAGGGGTCTGGCTACACCTTC.

The rearrangement links TRBV5-1 to TRBJ1-4, with 7 bases matching TRBD1. The V segment lost 4 bases and the J segment 8 bases; nucleotides outside the gene matches: 8. CDR1 and CDR2 (germline): SGHRS, YFSETQ. This CDR3 has 14 amino acids. The chain's CDR3 is CASSRGTVQEKLFF. CDR3 coding DNA: TGCGCCAGCAGCCGAGGGACAGTACAGGAAAAACTGTTTTTT.

This clone was counted between two and nine times. J is TRBJ1-1 and V is TRBV2; D is unclear. Germline lookup yields CDR1 SNHLY and CDR2 FYNNEI. This CDR3 has 13 residues. The V end lost 4 bases, the J end lost 0 bases, and 6 bases lay between the germline ends. The CDR3 DNA is TGTGCCAGCAGTGCTCAGATGAACACTGAAGCTTTCTTT. Protein product: CASSAQMNTEAFF.

There are a few counts of this clone. The chain couples TRBV12-1 to TRBJ2-7; TRBD1 was called by the table and not checked on the DNA. TRBV12-1 is labeled a pseudogene. This CDR3 contains 16 residues. CDR3 region: CASSQTGTGGYYEQYF. DNA for the CDR3: TGTGCCAGCAGCCAAACCGGGACAGGGGGTTACTACGAGCAGTACTTC.

In its sample, this clone was seen many times. The chain couples TRBV13 to TRBJ2-7; no firm D call. There are 14 residues in the CDR3. V lost 2 bases and J lost 2, with 10 bases in between. The germline V gene encodes CDR1 PRHDT and CDR2 FYEKMQ (reference sequence). CDR3: CASSLLGRTYEQYF. CDR3 in DNA: TGTGCCAGCAGCTTACTAGGCAGGACCTACGAGCAGTACTTC.

This clone has just a few counts. The chain recombines TRBV5-1 with TRBJ1-4; 7 bases align to TRBD1. This CDR3 is 16 amino acids long. V lost 0 bases to trimming and J lost 7 bases; unmatched junction nucleotides: 9. The germline V gene has CDR1 SGHRS and CDR2 YFSETQ. CDR3 region: CASSLVPGGVGEKLFF. CDR3 DNA: TGCGCCAGCAGCTTGGTACCAGGGGGAGTAGGTGAAAAACTGTTTTTT.

J is TRBJ1-2 and V is TRBV27, with TRBD1 as a possible D gene (6 bases). The germline V gene has CDR1 MNHEY and CDR2 SMNVEV (reference sequence). The CDR3 runs to 17 residues. Trimming left V 3 bases short and J 0 bases short, with 17 bases between. The DNA for the CDR3 is TGTGCCAGCAGTTTTCGGCAGGCCAGGGGCTCTAACTATGGCTACACCTTC. It is translated as CASSFRQARGSNYGYTF.

This chain uses TRBV5-8 with TRBJ2-1; 8 bases are a match to TRBD2. J lost 5 bases, V lost 1 base, and 5 bases had no gene match. In germline, CDR1 is SGHTS, CDR2 YDEGEE. This CDR3 has 15 residues. This chain's CDR3 is CASSLWRGANNEQFF. Here the CDR3 DNA reads TGTGCCAGCAGCTTGTGGCGGGGGGCAAACAATGAGCAGTTCTTC.

The V call is TRBV30, the J call TRBJ1-1; D gene uncertain. The V end lost 2 bases, the J end lost 11 bases, and 9 bases lay between the germline ends. Per germline, CDR1 GTSNPN and CDR2 SVGIG (reference sequence). The CDR3 is 10 amino acids. CDR3: CAWSPPAAFF. CDR3 nucleotides: TGTGCCTGGAGTCCTCCAGCGGCTTTCTTT.

The chain carries TRBV7-9 and TRBJ1-4, with D unclear. This CDR3 region has 14 residues. The germline V gene encodes CDR1 SEHNR and CDR2 FQNEAQ (reference sequence). V was trimmed by 4 bases and J by 4 bases, leaving 10 bases between them. The CDR3 DNA sequence: TGTGCCAGCAGCTCCCCGACCGTTAATGAAAAACTGTTTTTT. Its protein product is CASSSPTVNEKLFF.

This clone is classed as medium-sized (0.01 to 0.1%). The chain uses TRBV25-1 and TRBJ2-1, with 15 bases that match TRBD2. Trimming cost V 8 bases and J 7 bases; bases outside gene matches: 0. The CDR3 is 13 residues long. Germline-derived CDR1 and CDR2 are MGHDK and SYGVNS. This CDR3 reads CASGLAGGNEQFF. DNA for the CDR3: TGTGCCAGCGGACTAGCGGGGGGGAATGAGCAGTTCTTC.

The CDR3, as DNA: TGTGCCTGGAGAAGAGACAGCACAGATACGCAGTATTTT. Amino acid sequence: CAWRRDSTDTQYF. The chain employs TRBV30 and TRBJ2-3; D is undetermined. V was clipped by 3 bases and J by 0 bases, with 7 bases between them. This CDR3 has 13 amino acids. From germline, CDR1 is GTSNPN and CDR2 SVGIG (reference sequence).

V and J are TRBV7-9 and TRBJ1-5; D not resolved. The germline V and J ends were trimmed by 5 bases and 3 bases, with 5 bases remaining between them. The CDR3 runs 12 residues. In germline, CDR1 is SEHNR, CDR2 FQNEAQ (reference sequence). CDR3 DNA sequence: TGTGCCAGCAGCCGACTCAATCAGCCCCAGCATTTT. This gives the protein CASSRLNQPQHF. Combining the CDR3 with reference TRBV7-9 and TRBJ1-5 gives the whole variable domain DTGVSQNPRHKITKRGQNVTFRCDPISEHNRLYWYRQTLGQGPEFLTYFQNEAQLEKSRLLSDRFSAERPKGSFSTLEIQRTEQGDSAMYLCASSRLNQPQHFGDGTRLSIL.

The chain recombines TRBV7-2 with TRBJ2-3; 8 bases agree with TRBD1. This CDR3 spans 16 amino acids. Trimming at V came to 4 bases and at J to 4 bases, leaving 10 bases not matched to a gene. Germline V CDR1 and CDR2: SGHTA, FQGNSA. This CDR3 is CASSSNGQGVPDTQYF. The CDR3 bases are TGTGCCAGCAGCTCGAACGGACAGGGAGTGCCAGATACGCAGTATTTT. The whole variable domain, remainder taken from reference TRBV7-2 and TRBJ2-3, is GAGVSQSPSNKVTEKGKDVELRCDPISGHTALYWYRQSLGQGLEFLIYFQGNSAPDKSGLPSDRFSAERTGGSVSTLTIQRTQQEDSAVYLCASSSNGQGVPDTQYFGPGTRLTVL.

The rearrangement links TRBV4-1 to TRBJ1-6; D perhaps matches TRBD1 (6 bases). V was clipped by 2 bases and J by 5 bases, with 13 bases between them. The CDR3 runs 16 residues. CDR1 and CDR2 (germline): MGHRA, YSYEKL. CDR3 sequence: CASSQPSAGDNSPLHF. In DNA, the CDR3 is TGCGCCAGCAGCCAACCGAGTGCAGGGGATAATTCACCCCTCCACTTT.

The V gene is TRBV5-6, the J gene TRBJ1-3, with TRBD1 identical over 10 bases. The germline V gene has CDR1 SGHDT and CDR2 YYEEEE. The CDR3 contains 14 residues. J gave up 7 bases and V 4 bases, and 5 bases lay outside the gene matches. Written as DNA, the CDR3 is TGTGCCAGCAGCCGAACGGGACAGGGGAACACCATATATTTT. It encodes CASSRTGQGNTIYF.

The chain links TRBV6-4 to TRBJ2-4, with 7 bases fitting TRBD1. Trimming at V came to 6 bases and at J to 10 bases, leaving 12 bases not matched to a gene. CDR1 MRHNA and CDR2 SNTAGT come from the germline V gene. This CDR3 comprises 14 residues. CDR3 bases: TGTGCCAGCAGGAAAAGCTGGACAGGCGGTATTCAGTACTTC. Its protein product is CASRKSWTGGIQYF.